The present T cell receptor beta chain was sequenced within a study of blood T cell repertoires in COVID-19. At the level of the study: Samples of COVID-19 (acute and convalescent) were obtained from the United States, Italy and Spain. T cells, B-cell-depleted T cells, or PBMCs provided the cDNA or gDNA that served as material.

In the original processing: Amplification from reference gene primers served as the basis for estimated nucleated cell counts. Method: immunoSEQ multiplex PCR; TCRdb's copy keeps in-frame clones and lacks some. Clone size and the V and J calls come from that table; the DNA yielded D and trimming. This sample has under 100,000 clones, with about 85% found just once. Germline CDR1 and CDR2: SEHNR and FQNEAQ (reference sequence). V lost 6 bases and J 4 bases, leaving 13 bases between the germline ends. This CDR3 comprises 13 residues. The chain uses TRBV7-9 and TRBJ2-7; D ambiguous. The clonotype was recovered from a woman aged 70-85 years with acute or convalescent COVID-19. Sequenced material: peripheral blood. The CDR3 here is CASSASWFYEQYF. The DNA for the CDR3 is TGTGCCAGCAGTGCAAGCTGGTTTTACGAGCAGTACTTC.